One sample yielded the 15 T cell receptor beta chains listed below, sequenced in a study of shared clonotypes between healthy human individuals. Profiled with immunoSEQ multiplex PCR; TCRdb holds only in-frame clones, not every one. In the table there are about 980,000 clones, 76% of which are singletons. The sample comprised memory CD4+ T cells sorted from blood. Subset specified: CD45RA-negative fraction. These receptors originate from a man in his late teens or twenties in good health.

CDR3 region: CASSLQGRANTGELFF. The CDR3 nucleotides are TGCGCCAGCAGCTTACAGGGGCGAGCGAACACCGGGGAGCTGTTTTTT. This chain links TRBV5-1 with TRBJ2-2; 7 bases are shared with TRBD1. This CDR3 has 16 amino acids. The germline V gene encodes CDR1 SGHRS and CDR2 YFSETQ. V shed 2 bases, J shed 0 bases, and the junction held 4 bases outside the gene matches. The full variable domain, with the rest looked up from reference TRBV5-1 and TRBJ2-2, is KAGVTQTPRYLIKTRGQQVTLSCSPISGHRSVSWYQQTPGQGLQFLFEYFSETQRNKGNFPGRFSGRQFSNSRSEMNVSTLELGDSALYLCASSLQGRANTGELFFGEGSRLTVL.

The chain employs TRBV5-1 and TRBJ2-1; 9 bases match TRBD1. The CDR3 contains 15 residues. J was trimmed by 8 bases and V by 3 bases; bases with no gene match: 9. Looked up from germline, CDR1 is SGHRS and CDR2 is YFSETQ. CDR3 protein: CASSSQGAIRDEQFF. DNA of the CDR3: TGCGCCAGCAGCTCACAGGGGGCGATTAGAGATGAGCAGTTCTTC.

This clone has a handful of counts. This sequence joins TRBV25-1 and TRBJ1-6, with a weak D call TRBD1 (5 bases). The CDR3 is made up of 13 amino acids. Germline V lookup: CDR1 MGHDK, CDR2 SYGVNS. The V end lost 7 bases, the J end lost 10 bases, and 14 bases lay between the germline ends. For the CDR3, the DNA is TGTGCCAGCACCCCCCGCGGGGACTCACCCCTCCACTTT. It is translated as CASTPRGDSPLHF.

This clone showed up just a few times. The genes are TRBV2 and TRBJ1-1; 7 bases are shared with TRBD1. Germline CDR1 is SNHLY and CDR2 is FYNNEI. This CDR3 contains 13 residues. V lost 7 bases to trimming and J lost 5 bases; unmatched junction nucleotides: 7. This chain's CDR3 is CASNSGTETEAFF. CDR3 nucleotides: TGTGCCAGCAACTCCGGGACAGAGACTGAAGCTTTCTTT.

The rearrangement uses TRBV7-2 and TRBJ1-2; D unresolved. There are 14 residues in the CDR3. Trimming stripped 5 bases from V and 4 bases from J, with 14 bases between. Germline loops: CDR1 SGHTA, CDR2 FQGNSA. The DNA for the CDR3 is TGTGCCAGCAGCCCCGGGGTCGGTGGCTATGGCTACACCTTC. Amino acid sequence: CASSPGVGGYGYTF.

The gene calls are TRBV6-5 and TRBJ1-1, with a possible D match to TRBD1 (5 bases). This CDR3 is 13 amino acids long. CDR1 and CDR2 (germline): MNHEY, SVGAGI. Trimming shortened V by 10 bases and J by 0 bases, and 12 bases separated the two germline ends. CDR3: CATTGNMNTEAFF. In DNA form, the CDR3 reads TGTGCCACCACAGGTAACATGAACACTGAAGCTTTCTTT.

The chain couples TRBV19 to TRBJ1-5; a weak D match, TRBD1 (6 bases). Germline V gene data show CDR1 as LNHDA and CDR2 as SQIVND (reference sequence). Trimming took 10 bases from V and 3 from J, leaving 19 bases between them. This CDR3 contains 15 residues. The CDR3 reads CATVEKQGNNQPQHF. The CDR3 DNA reads TGTGCCACTGTAGAAAAACAGGGAAACAATCAGCCCCAGCATTTT.

This clone appeared a few times. The genes are TRBV27 and TRBJ1-2; TRBD1 agrees at 8 bases. This CDR3 contains 14 residues. The germline V gene has CDR1 MNHEY and CDR2 SMNVEV (reference sequence). The junction had 9 bases not matched to a gene; V was cut back by 8 bases and J by 4 bases. CDR3 nucleotides: TGTGCCAGCGGAAGGACAGGGCAAGCCTATGGCTACACCTTC. This gives the protein CASGRTGQAYGYTF.

The chain recombines TRBV12-5 with TRBJ2-2; D unresolved. Germline V gene lookup returns CDR1 LGHNT and CDR2 FRNRAP. This CDR3 spans 14 amino acids. V was trimmed by 3 bases and J by 3 bases, leaving 8 bases between them. The CDR3 reads CASGFVVDTGELFF. The CDR3 DNA reads as TGTGCTAGTGGTTTTGTCGTGGACACCGGGGAGCTGTTTTTT.

The chain links TRBV2 to TRBJ2-5; no clear D. The V gene lost 1 base and the J gene lost 5 bases, with 11 bases spanning the gap. Germline V gene lookup returns CDR1 SNHLY and CDR2 FYNNEI. This CDR3 contains 14 residues. The CDR3: CASSEDTWGETQYF. The CDR3 DNA sequence: TGTGCCAGCAGTGAAGACACGTGGGGTGAGACCCAGTACTTC.

This rearrangement joins TRBV11-2 to TRBJ2-3; D may be TRBD2 (5 bases). The CDR3 consists of 16 residues. Between the trimmed V and J ends, which lost 2 bases and 4 bases, there was a span of 16 bases. Germline assignment: CDR1 SGHAT and CDR2 FQNNGV. The CDR3, as DNA: TGTGCCAGCAGCTTAATCCCAGCGGAACCGGCAGATACGCAGTATTTT. As protein: CASSLIPAEPADTQYF.

The chain combines TRBV7-8 with TRBJ1-4, with 8 nucleotides matching TRBD1. CDR1 and CDR2 from the germline V gene are SGHVS and FQNEAQ. The CDR3 loop spans 13 amino acids. Trimming at V came to 8 bases and at J to 7 bases, leaving 6 bases not matched to a gene. In nucleotides, the CDR3 is TGTGCCAGCGCCAGGGGGCTAGGTGAAAAACTGTTTTTT. Residues: CASARGLGEKLFF.

This sequence joins TRBV6-5 and TRBJ1-6; weak D call: TRBD1 (5 bases). The CDR3 runs to 15 residues. Trimming stripped 6 bases from V and 10 bases from J, with 19 bases between. Germline-derived CDR1 and CDR2 are MNHEY and SVGAGI. The CDR3 sequence: CASSNGGVGGSPLHF. CDR3 nucleotides: TGTGCCAGCAGCAATGGAGGGGTTGGAGGATCACCCCTCCACTTT.

Note on this clone: This same CDR3 is encoded by further DNA sequences in the sample. This chain links TRBV5-6 with TRBJ2-5; no definite D call. The CDR3 runs to 13 residues. Per the germline V gene, CDR1 is SGHDT and CDR2 is YYEEEE. Trimming removed 1 base at V and 2 bases at J, with 6 bases between. The CDR3 reads CASSLLQQETQYF. Here the CDR3 DNA reads TGTGCCAGCAGCTTGCTCCAGCAAGAGACCCAGTACTTC.

The genes are TRBV2 and TRBJ1-3, with D maybe TRBD1 (6 bases). Between the trimmed V and J ends, which lost 6 bases and 0 bases, there was a span of 9 bases. The germline V gene has CDR1 SNHLY and CDR2 FYNNEI. The CDR3 spans 14 residues. The CDR3 nucleotides read TGTGCCAGCAGGGGGGACACCTCTGGAAACACCATATATTTT. Its protein product is CASRGDTSGNTIYF.